The rows below give T cell receptor beta chains drawn from one sample of a study of cytomegalovirus exposure and HLA in healthy donors. TCRdb's copy holds only in-frame clones and misses some; the assay was immunoSEQ multiplex PCR. This repertoire shows 30,000 to 40,000 clones, around 70% found once; its top ten account for about 9.5%. The sequenced sample was PBMCs. The receptors come from a man aged 35 to 55 in good health and CMV-seropositive. The CDR3 runs from the conserved cysteine through the conserved F or W. The order of the fields is V gene, J gene, CDR3 protein.

>TRBV5-1|TRBJ2-7
CASSLAGEQYF
>TRBV19|TRBJ2-2
CASSNTNTGELFF
>TRBV5-6|TRBJ2-1
CASSLARLQGNEQFF
>TRBV6-4|TRBJ2-1
CASSKTSGGVNEQFF
>TRBV4-1|TRBJ2-2
CASSLTGNTGELFF
>TRBV18|TRBJ2-2
CASSPRTGGSDTGELFF
>TRBV18|TRBJ1-6
CASSTKGSESPLHF
>TRBV18|TRBJ1-6
CASQGQGNSPLHF
>TRBV6-5|TRBJ2-7
CASTKGLGGEQYF
>TRBV4-1|TRBJ1-2
CASSQATLVGDGYTF
>TRBV6-5|TRBJ2-7
CASSSPRGYEQYF
>TRBV12-5|TRBJ2-2
CASGLPQGADAGELFF
>TRBV5-1|TRBJ1-2
CASSVGTDYGYTF
>TRBV11-2|-
CASSLRGYEQYF
>TRBV27|TRBJ2-5
CASSSGLAGGMYQETQYF
>TRBV6-5|TRBJ1-5
CASSYSRVQPQHF
>TRBV10-3|TRBJ1-5
CAISESGQQPQHF
>TRBV6-5|TRBJ1-2
CASRETGGNYGYTF
>TRBV14|TRBJ2-7
CASSQGPGEQYF
>TRBV6-5|TRBJ1-3
CASRSPSGNTIYF
>TRBV5-1|TRBJ2-5
CASSRSGGLETQYF
>TRBV11-2|TRBJ2-5
CASSPRDREETQYF
>TRBV5-6|TRBJ2-7
CASSYLREGGYEQYF
>TRBV6-5|TRBJ2-7
CASRTGTGMYF
>TRBV7-9|TRBJ2-2
CASAYGGSGGVNTGELFF
>TRBV29-1|TRBJ2-3
CSIQPPRGGRDTQYF
>TRBV10-3|TRBJ2-5
CAISEPASGGAQETQYF
>TRBV6-1|TRBJ2-6
CASSARTGRGGSGANVLTF
>TRBV10-3|TRBJ1-1
CATRTGMNTEAFF
>TRBV7-9|TRBJ2-4
CASSFFGQGKTFQYF
>TRBV5-1|TRBJ2-3
CASSLAVTGSTDTQYF
>TRBV19|TRBJ1-5
CASTGPGSVQPQHF
>TRBV6-1|TRBJ1-4
CASSRVTNEKLFF
>TRBV6-1|TRBJ2-3
CASSVSQWTDTDTQYF
>TRBV7-3|TRBJ2-3
CASKGGSGVTDTQYF
>TRBV13|TRBJ2-3
CASSLVVGGASTDTQYF
>TRBV7-3|TRBJ2-1
CASSLTSDRVSEQFF
>TRBV28|TRBJ1-5
CASSLPRQRQPQHF
>TRBV19|TRBJ1-1
CASETGDAEAFF
>TRBV30|TRBJ2-3
CAWNPRLAEDTQYF
>TRBV4-1|TRBJ2-5
CASSQEQGKQETQYF
>TRBV15|TRBJ2-3
CATSSPGGGEADTQYF
>TRBV2|TRBJ2-5
CASRLAGRWETQYF
>TRBV5-5|TRBJ2-7
CASSFALGAGYEQYF
>TRBV5-1|TRBJ1-1
CASSLGPAGEAFF
>TRBV9|TRBJ1-2
CASSVAAGTANYGYTF
>TRBV14|TRBJ2-7
CASSQGRQGAREQYF
>TRBV7-6|TRBJ1-2
CASSSGPSQGSNYGYTF
>TRBV11-2|TRBJ1-4
CASSLGGRQAREKLFF
>TRBV15|TRBJ2-3
CATSRPSDRGDTQYF
>TRBV6-5|TRBJ1-1
CASSRTGNTEAFF
>TRBV7-3|TRBJ2-3
CASKPGQGTDTQYF
>TRBV4-1|TRBJ1-2
CASSQAHRILGGYTF
>TRBV15|TRBJ1-2
CATSSGGIGHSISYGYTF
>TRBV18|TRBJ2-7
CASSPQGVDYEQYF
>TRBV5-4|TRBJ1-5
CASSLGGGQPQHF
>TRBV27|TRBJ2-3
CASSLSGANTDTQYF
>TRBV19|TRBJ2-7
CASSIVFPYEQYF
>TRBV13|TRBJ2-3
CASSSWTSGEDTQYF